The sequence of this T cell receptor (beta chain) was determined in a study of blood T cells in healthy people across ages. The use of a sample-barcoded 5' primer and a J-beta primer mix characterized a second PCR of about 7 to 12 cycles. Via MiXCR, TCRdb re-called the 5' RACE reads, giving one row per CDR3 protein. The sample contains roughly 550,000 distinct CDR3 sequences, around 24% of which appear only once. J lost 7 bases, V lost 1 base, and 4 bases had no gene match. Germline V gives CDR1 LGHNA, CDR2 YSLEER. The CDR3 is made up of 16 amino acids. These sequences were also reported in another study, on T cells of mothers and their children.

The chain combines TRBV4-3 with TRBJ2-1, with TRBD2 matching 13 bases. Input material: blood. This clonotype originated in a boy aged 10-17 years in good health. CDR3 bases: TGCGCCAGCAGCCAAGGACTAGCGGGGGGCTTGAATGAGCAGTTCTTC. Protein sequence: CASSQGLAGGLNEQFF.